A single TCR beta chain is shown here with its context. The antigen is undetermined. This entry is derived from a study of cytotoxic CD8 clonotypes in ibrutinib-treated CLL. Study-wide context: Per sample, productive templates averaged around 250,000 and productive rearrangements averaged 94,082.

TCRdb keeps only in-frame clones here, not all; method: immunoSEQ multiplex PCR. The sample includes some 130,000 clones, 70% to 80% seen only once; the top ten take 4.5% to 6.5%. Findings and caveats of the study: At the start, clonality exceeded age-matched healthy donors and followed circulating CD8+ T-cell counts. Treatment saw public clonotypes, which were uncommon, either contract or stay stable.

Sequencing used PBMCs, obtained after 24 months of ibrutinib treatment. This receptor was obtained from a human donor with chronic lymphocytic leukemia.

CDR3 sequence (DNA): TGTGCCAGCCGGCGACGGGAGGAGGACATTCAGTACTTC. Encoded protein: CASRRREEDIQYF. The chain links TRBV6-1 to TRBJ2-4; 7 bases match TRBD2. V was clipped by 8 bases and J by 8 bases; unmatched bases: 9. The CDR3 extends over 13 amino acids. Germline V gives CDR1 MNHNS, CDR2 SASEGT.